This record looks at one TCR beta chain sequence and its context. The sample is drawn from a study of blood T cell repertoires in COVID-19. Whole-study context: Whether acute or convalescent, the COVID-19 samples came from the United States, Italy and Spain. Sample material is recorded as cDNA or gDNA derived from T cells, B-cell-depleted T cells, or PBMCs.

Seattle patients were enrolled during active infection and followed longitudinally. As originally analysed: Estimation of nucleated cell counts relied on the amplification of reference gene primers. TCRdb's copy holds only in-frame clones and misses some; the assay was immunoSEQ multiplex PCR. V, J and clone size derive from that table, while D and trimming were established from the DNA sequence. The profile covers 250,000 to 350,000 clones, with 65% to 85% appearing a single time and almost 1.5% taken by the ten largest. Germline CDR1 is SGHNT and CDR2 is YYREEE (reference sequence). The junction had 4 bases not matched to a gene; V was cut back by 4 bases and J by 4 bases. The CDR3 sequence is 15 residues long.

The clonotype was recovered from a human donor with COVID-19, enrolled during active disease. The donor label of this sample is uncertain. V and J are TRBV5-4 and TRBJ2-5; 13 bases fit TRBD2. The sample was peripheral blood. CDR3 sequence (DNA): TGTGCCAGCAGCCTTCGACTAGCGGGGGGAGAGACCCAGTACTTC. Translation gives CASSLRLAGGETQYF. The entire variable domain, with the rest obtained from reference TRBV5-4 and TRBJ2-5, is as follows: ETGVTQSPTHLIKTRGQQVTLRCSSQSGHNTVSWYQQALGQGPQFIFQYYREEENGRGNFPPRFSGLQFPNYSSELNVNALELDDSALYLCASSLRLAGGETQYFGPGTRLLVL.